This TCR beta chain was documented in a study of OX40 agonist ivuxolimab in advanced cancers. In the study overall: Males comprised around 78% of the group, whose mean age was approximately 61 years (range roughly 23 to 90).

CDR3 length: 13 residues. The germline CDR1 and CDR2 sequences are SGHNT and YYREEE (reference sequence). Trimming removed 1 base from V and 3 bases from J; junction bases left unmatched: 0. Autoimmune disease history or systemic immunosuppression disqualified patients. The study sampled blood at baseline, cycle 4 day 1, and cycle 7 day 1. This clone was recorded only once. Assay: immunoSEQ multiplex PCR; the TCRdb copy retains only in-frame clones and omits some. The repertoire holds about 69,000 clones, around nine tenths seen once, with under 7.5% in the top ten. The sequences come from CD4+ or CD8+ T cells sorted from blood, collected in a trial of the OX40 agonist ivuxolimab. The chain couples TRBV5-4 to TRBJ2-7, with 8 bases lining up with TRBD2. The sequence derives from an adult with an advanced solid tumor such as melanoma, head and neck, liver or kidney cancer. The CDR3 here is CASSLTSGYEQYF. The DNA of the CDR3 is TGTGCCAGCAGCTTGACTAGCGGCTACGAGCAGTACTTC. The full variable domain, in which reference TRBV5-4 and TRBJ2-7 provide the parts outside the CDR3, is ETGVTQSPTHLIKTRGQQVTLRCSSQSGHNTVSWYQQALGQGPQFIFQYYREEENGRGNFPPRFSGLQFPNYSSELNVNALELDDSALYLCASSLTSGYEQYFGPGTRLTVT.